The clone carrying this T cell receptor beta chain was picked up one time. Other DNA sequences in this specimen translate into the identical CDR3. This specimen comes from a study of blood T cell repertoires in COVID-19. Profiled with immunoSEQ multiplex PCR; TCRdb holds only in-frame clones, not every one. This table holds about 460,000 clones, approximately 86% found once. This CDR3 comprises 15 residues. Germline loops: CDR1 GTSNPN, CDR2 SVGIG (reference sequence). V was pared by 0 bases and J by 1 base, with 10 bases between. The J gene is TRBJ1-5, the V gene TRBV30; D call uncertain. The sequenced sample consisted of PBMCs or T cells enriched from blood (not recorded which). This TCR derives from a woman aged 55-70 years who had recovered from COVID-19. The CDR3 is CAWSVRGLSNQPQHF. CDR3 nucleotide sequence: TGTGCCTGGAGTGTACGCGGTTTGAGCAATCAGCCCCAGCATTTT.